The clone carrying this TCR beta chain has just a few counts. Its antigen is not identified. After removal of 1 base from V and 2 bases from J, the junction contained 9 bases not matched to a gene. CDR3 length: 17 amino acids. The V gene's germline CDR1 is SGHTA and CDR2 FQGNSA. Sequencing was performed with immunoSEQ multiplex PCR; in TCRdb, only in-frame clones are kept and a portion is missing. The sample contains tens of thousands of clones, roughly 94% of which appear only once. This sample was taken from a study of cytomegalovirus exposure and HLA in healthy donors. Study-level background: The use of the same platform for the approximately 110 validation repertoires and the roughly 680 first-cohort repertoires was reported by a later analysis.

Findings and limits, study-wide: In vitro work confirmed that a few CMV-associated chains recognize CMV antigens. The authors listed 150 to 200 TCR beta chains as cytomegalovirus-associated.

The sequencing sample was made of PBMCs. This receptor was taken from a man between 18 and 29 years old in good health and CMV-seropositive. This chain joins TRBV7-2 and TRBJ2-7; 9 nucleotides align to TRBD2. CDR3 in DNA: TGTGCCAGCAGCTTAGATGGATACGGCGGGGGGGCCTACGAGCAGTACTTC. Translation: CASSLDGYGGGAYEQYF.